In this sample, the clone carrying this T cell receptor beta chain turned up many times. Its target is not known. They built TCR cDNA with 5'RACE template switching, a step that put in a universal primer site and UMIs. TCRdb re-called the 5' RACE reads through MiXCR, storing one row per CDR3 protein. This sample has about 140,000 distinct CDR3 sequences; about 7.7% occur once, and the top ten carry roughly 0.77%. The data are from a study of T cells after yellow fever vaccination. Trimming cost V 5 bases and J 4 bases; bases outside gene matches: 9. Per the germline V gene, CDR1 is DFQATT and CDR2 is SNEGSKA (reference sequence). The CDR3 is 14 amino acids. Findings and limits, study-wide: Post-booster repertoires contained most primary-vaccination clones again (around 96% CD4, around 89% CD8).

This receptor was identified in a man aged 30 to 45 who received the YFV17D yellow fever vaccine. The input for sequencing was CD4+ T cells sorted from PBMCs, taken 5 days after the yellow fever booster vaccination. The V and J genes are TRBV20-1 and TRBJ2-5; 8 bases are shared with TRBD2. Here the CDR3 reads CSAYTGTRGETQYF. The CDR3 DNA reads as TGCAGTGCTTATACCGGGACTAGAGGAGAGACCCAGTACTTC.